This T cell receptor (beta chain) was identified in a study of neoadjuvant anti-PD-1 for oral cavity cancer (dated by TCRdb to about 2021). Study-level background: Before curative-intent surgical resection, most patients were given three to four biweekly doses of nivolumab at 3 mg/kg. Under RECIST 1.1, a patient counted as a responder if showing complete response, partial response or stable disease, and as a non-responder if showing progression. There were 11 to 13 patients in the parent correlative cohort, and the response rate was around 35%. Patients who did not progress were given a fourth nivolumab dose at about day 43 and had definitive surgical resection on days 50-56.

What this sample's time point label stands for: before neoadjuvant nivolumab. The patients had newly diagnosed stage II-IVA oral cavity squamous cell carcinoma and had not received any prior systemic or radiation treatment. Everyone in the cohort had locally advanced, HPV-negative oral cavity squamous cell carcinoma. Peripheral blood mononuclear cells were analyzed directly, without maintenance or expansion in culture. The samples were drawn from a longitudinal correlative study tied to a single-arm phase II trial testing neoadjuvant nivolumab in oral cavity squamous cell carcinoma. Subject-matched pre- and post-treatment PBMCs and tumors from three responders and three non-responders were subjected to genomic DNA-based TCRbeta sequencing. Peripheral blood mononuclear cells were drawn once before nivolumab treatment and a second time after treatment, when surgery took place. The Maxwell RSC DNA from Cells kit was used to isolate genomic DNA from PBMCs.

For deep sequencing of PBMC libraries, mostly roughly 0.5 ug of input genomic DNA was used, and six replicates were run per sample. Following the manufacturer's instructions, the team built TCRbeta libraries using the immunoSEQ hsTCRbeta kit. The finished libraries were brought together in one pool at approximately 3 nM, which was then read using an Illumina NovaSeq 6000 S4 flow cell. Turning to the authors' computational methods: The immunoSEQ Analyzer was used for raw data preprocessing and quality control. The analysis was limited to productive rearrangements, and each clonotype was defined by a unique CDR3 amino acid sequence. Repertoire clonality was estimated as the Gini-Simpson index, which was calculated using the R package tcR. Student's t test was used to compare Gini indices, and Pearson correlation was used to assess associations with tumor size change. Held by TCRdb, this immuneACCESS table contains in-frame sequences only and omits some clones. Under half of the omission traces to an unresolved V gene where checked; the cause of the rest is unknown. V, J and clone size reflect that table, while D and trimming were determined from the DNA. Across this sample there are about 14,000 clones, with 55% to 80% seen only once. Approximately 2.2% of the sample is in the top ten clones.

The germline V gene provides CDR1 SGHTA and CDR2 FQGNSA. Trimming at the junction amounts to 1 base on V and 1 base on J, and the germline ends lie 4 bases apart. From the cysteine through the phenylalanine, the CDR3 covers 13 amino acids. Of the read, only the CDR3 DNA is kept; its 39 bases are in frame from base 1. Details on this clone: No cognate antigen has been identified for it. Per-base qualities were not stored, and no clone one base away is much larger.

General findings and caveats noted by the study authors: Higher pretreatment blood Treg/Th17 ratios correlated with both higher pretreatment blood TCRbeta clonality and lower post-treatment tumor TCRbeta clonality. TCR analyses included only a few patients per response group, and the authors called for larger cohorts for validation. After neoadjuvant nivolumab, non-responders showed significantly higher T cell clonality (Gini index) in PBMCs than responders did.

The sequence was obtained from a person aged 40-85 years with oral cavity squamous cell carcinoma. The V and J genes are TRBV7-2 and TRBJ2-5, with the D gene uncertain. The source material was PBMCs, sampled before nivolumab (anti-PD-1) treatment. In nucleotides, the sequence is TGTGCCAGCAGCTTAGTATTCCAAGAGACCCAGTACTTC. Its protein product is CASSLVFQETQYF.